The next 14 T cell receptor beta chains were all read from a single sample in a study of cytomegalovirus exposure and HLA in healthy donors. The PCR was carried out with 60 Vbeta primers and 13 Jbeta primers. Method: immunoSEQ multiplex PCR; TCRdb's copy keeps in-frame clones and lacks some. The sample holds just over 150,000 clones, 85% seen once. Sequences were obtained from PBMCs. The receptors derive from a woman aged 18-29 years in good health and CMV-seronegative.

The genes are TRBV7-9 and TRBJ2-7; 13 nucleotides match TRBD2. Germline V gene lookup returns CDR1 SEHNR and CDR2 FQNEAQ (reference sequence). The CDR3 contains 15 residues. Unmatched junction bases numbered 2, after V lost 0 bases and J lost 6 bases. The CDR3 DNA reads as TGTGCCAGCAGCTTAGCACTAGCGGGAGGGGCCGAGCAGTACTTC. Translation: CASSLALAGGAEQYF. The whole variable domain, remainder taken from reference TRBV7-9 and TRBJ2-7, is DTGVSQNPRHKITKRGQNVTFRCDPISEHNRLYWYRQTLGQGPEFLTYFQNEAQLEKSRLLSDRFSAERPKGSFSTLEIQRTEQGDSAMYLCASSLALAGGAEQYFGPGTRLTVT.

V is TRBV27 and J is TRBJ1-2; TRBD1 agrees at 7 bases. With V trimmed by 5 bases and J by 4 bases, 7 bases remained unmatched. The CDR3 is made up of 14 amino acids. CDR1 MNHEY and CDR2 SMNVEV come from the germline V gene (reference sequence). CDR3 sequence: CASSTRAGGYGYTF. For the CDR3, the DNA is TGTGCCAGCAGTACCCGAGCAGGGGGCTATGGCTACACCTTC.

A few counts support this clone. V gene TRBV5-8 combines with J gene TRBJ2-7; 9 bases line up with TRBD1. The ends lost 3 bases at V and 3 bases at J; junction bases unmatched: 19. This CDR3 has 19 amino acids. Looked up from germline, CDR1 is SGHTS and CDR2 is YDEGEE. The CDR3 nucleotides read TGTGCCAGCAGCTCCCGGACAGGGGCGAAGACTAGGGGTTTCTACGAGCAGTACTTC. Translated: CASSSRTGAKTRGFYEQYF.

V is TRBV4-3 and J is TRBJ2-7, with 9 nucleotides matching TRBD1. Looked up from germline, CDR1 is LGHNA and CDR2 is YSLEER. The CDR3 has 15 residues. Trimming took 1 base from V and 0 from J; bases not matched to a gene: 1. In DNA form, the CDR3 reads TGCGCCAGCAGCCAAGGACAGGGGGTCTCCTACGAGCAGTACTTC. Amino acids: CASSQGQGVSYEQYF.

CDR3 in DNA: TGCAGCGCCGTGGGAGCAGGGGCGTACGAGCAGTACTTC. This sequence encodes CSAVGAGAYEQYF. This chain uses TRBV29-1 with TRBJ2-5; D is possibly TRBD1 (6 bases). The J call may be incorrect, as the DNA end agrees better with TRBJ2-7. Germline CDR1 is SQVTM and CDR2 is ANQGSEA. The CDR3 loop spans 13 amino acids.

The chain is built from TRBV7-9 and TRBJ2-1, with D possibly being TRBD1 (5 bases). Trimming shortened V by 2 bases and J by 8 bases, and 13 bases separated the two germline ends. This CDR3 has 14 residues. Germline-derived CDR1 and CDR2 are SEHNR and FQNEAQ (reference sequence). The CDR3 loop is CASSLRQGWYEQFF. Written as DNA, the CDR3 is TGTGCCAGCAGCTTAAGGCAGGGATGGTATGAGCAGTTCTTC.

The chain carries TRBV9 and TRBJ2-5, with TRBD2 matching over 7 bases. The CDR3 contains 16 residues. The V segment lost 0 bases and the J segment 5 bases; nucleotides outside the gene matches: 10. The germline CDR1 and CDR2 sequences are SGDLS and YYNGEE. The CDR3 coding sequence is TGTGCCAGCAGCGTAGGAGGACGCCTAGCGGCTGAGACCCAGTACTTC. Its translation is CASSVGGRLAAETQYF.

Of note for this clone: One end of the junction varies from germline; a read error may be responsible. Other nucleotide sequences from this sample produce the same CDR3. Here the CDR3 DNA reads TGTGCCAGCAGCCGGTATTTACAGGGGAGAAATCAACCCCAGCATTTT. It yields the protein CASSRYLQGRNQPQHF. V and J are TRBV7-2 and TRBJ1-5; 7 nucleotides line up with TRBD1. The CDR3 consists of 16 residues. Germline V CDR1 and CDR2: SGHTA, FQGNSA.

The chain uses TRBV5-4 and TRBJ2-3, with D possibly matching TRBD2 (6 bases). Germline CDR1 is SGHNT and CDR2 is YYREEE (reference sequence). Trimming pared 1 base from V and 2 bases from J, leaving 11 bases between. This CDR3 has 15 amino acids. This CDR3 is CASSLTSRNTDTQYF. The DNA for the CDR3 is TGTGCCAGCAGCTTGACTAGCAGGAACACAGATACGCAGTATTTT. Complete variable domain (other parts from reference TRBV5-4 and TRBJ2-3): ETGVTQSPTHLIKTRGQQVTLRCSSQSGHNTVSWYQQALGQGPQFIFQYYREEENGRGNFPPRFSGLQFPNYSSELNVNALELDDSALYLCASSLTSRNTDTQYFGPGTRLTVL.

This chain links TRBV28 with TRBJ2-2, with TRBD1 matching over 8 bases. Per the germline V gene, CDR1 is MDHEN and CDR2 is SYDVKM. V lost 7 bases and J lost 2; bases outside the gene matches: 12. The CDR3 is 17 amino acids. As DNA, the CDR3 is TGTGCCAGCACCCCCAACCCGGGACAGGTCAACACCGGGGAGCTGTTTTTT. It translates to CASTPNPGQVNTGELFF.

V is TRBV6-4 and J is TRBJ2-2; TRBD2 matches at 8 bases. V lost 4 bases and J lost 4; bases outside the gene matches: 8. The germline gives CDR1 MRHNA, CDR2 SNTAGT. The CDR3 has 16 amino acids. CDR3 amino acids: CASSASSLAGTGELFF. The CDR3, as DNA: TGTGCCAGCAGTGCTTCGTCCCTAGCGGGCACCGGGGAGCTGTTTTTT.

The chain links TRBV29-1 to TRBJ2-3; 8 bases match TRBD2. This CDR3 contains 16 residues. With V trimmed by 0 bases and J by 3 bases, 8 bases remained unmatched. Germline loops: CDR1 SQVTM, CDR2 ANQGSEA. The CDR3 region is CSVEDFSGKGTDTQYF. The CDR3 DNA follows: TGCAGCGTTGAAGATTTTAGCGGGAAAGGGACAGATACGCAGTATTTT.

The V gene is TRBV27, the J gene TRBJ1-2; D may be TRBD1 (5 bases). The germline V gene encodes CDR1 MNHEY and CDR2 SMNVEV (reference sequence). The CDR3 is made up of 16 amino acids. V gave up 0 bases and J gave up 4 bases, with 15 bases separating them. CDR3 amino acids: CASSLSVGGSSYGYTF. CDR3 DNA: TGTGCCAGCAGTTTATCAGTCGGGGGGAGTAGCTATGGCTACACCTTC.

This chain uses TRBV18 with TRBJ1-4, with a possible D match to TRBD1 (5 bases). Germline CDR1 is KGHSH and CDR2 is LQKENI. V dropped 1 base and J dropped 1 base, with 7 bases sitting between them. This CDR3 region has 15 residues. The CDR3 DNA sequence: TGTGCCAGCTCACCACGGAGGGGAACTAATGAAAAACTGTTTTTT. Protein: CASSPRRGTNEKLFF.